Presented here are 3 T cell receptor beta chains from one specimen sequenced in a study of cytomegalovirus exposure and HLA in healthy donors. PCR employed 60 Vbeta and 13 Jbeta primers. Generated by immunoSEQ multiplex PCR, the TCRdb table keeps only in-frame clones and is missing some. The sample has 200,000 to 250,000 clones, almost 80% seen once; the top ten hold 3.8%. The sample was PBMCs. Receptors originate from a male donor in good health and CMV-seronegative.

V is TRBV9 and J is TRBJ2-7; 7 positions agree with TRBD2. CDR1 is SGDLS and CDR2 is YYNGEE in the germline V gene. The V gene end was trimmed by 0 bases and the J gene end by 10 bases; junction bases not matched to a gene: 10. This CDR3 has 14 amino acids. The CDR3 spells CASSVAIGGSHQYF. The CDR3 DNA sequence: TGTGCCAGCAGCGTAGCTATTGGCGGGAGCCATCAGTACTTC.

This clone has only a few counts. This chain links TRBV5-4 with TRBJ2-2; a weak D match, TRBD1 (6 bases). This CDR3 has 15 amino acids. Trimming removed 4 bases at V and 6 bases at J, with 16 bases between. Germline V lookup: CDR1 SGHNT, CDR2 YYREEE (reference sequence). Here the CDR3 reads CASSPTGRGSGELFF. The CDR3 DNA is TGTGCCAGCAGCCCAACGGGTAGGGGGTCCGGGGAGCTGTTTTTT.

The chain links TRBV19 to TRBJ1-1; D not certain. Germline assignment: CDR1 LNHDA and CDR2 SQIVND (reference sequence). The length of the CDR3 is 13 residues. Trimming stripped 5 bases from V and 0 bases from J, with 7 bases between. This chain's CDR3 is CASSQFVNTEAFF. The CDR3 nucleotides read TGTGCCAGTAGTCAGTTCGTGAACACTGAAGCTTTCTTT.